Presented here are 21 T cell receptor beta chains from one specimen sequenced in a study of blood T cell repertoires in COVID-19. Assay: immunoSEQ multiplex PCR; the TCRdb copy retains only in-frame clones and omits some. The data contain 290,000 or so clones, 75% to 95% of them singletons. Sequenced material: PBMCs or T cells enriched from blood (not recorded which). All receptors come from a woman in her 30s who had recovered from COVID-19.

About this clone itself: A junction boundary mismatches the germline segment, possibly from a read error. The genes are TRBV5-4 and TRBJ2-1; 8 nucleotides agree with TRBD2. Per germline, CDR1 SGHNT and CDR2 YYREEE (reference sequence). The CDR3 consists of 16 residues. CDR3 sequence (DNA): TGTGCCAGCAGTTCCAGCGGGAGTACCCTTTACAGTGAGCAGTTCTTC. Protein product: CASSSSGSTLYSEQFF. Complete variable domain (other parts from reference TRBV5-4 and TRBJ2-1): ETGVTQSPTHLIKTRGQQVTLRCSSQSGHNTVSWYQQALGQGPQFIFQYYREEENGRGNFPPRFSGLQFPNYSSELNVNALELDDSALYLCASSSSGSTLYSEQFFGPGTRLTVL.

This clone appeared a single time. This chain joins TRBV6-5 and TRBJ2-7; TRBD1 aligns across 9 bases. There are 15 residues in the CDR3. The V segment lost 2 bases and the J segment 4 bases; nucleotides outside the gene matches: 6. Germline CDR1 MNHEY, CDR2 SVGAGI. CDR3 coding DNA: TGTGCCAGCAGTTACGCTGCGACAGGGGGATACGAGCAGTACTTC. This encodes CASSYAATGGYEQYF.

The chain has TRBV7-8 and TRBJ1-1; 7 bases match TRBD1. The CDR3 is 14 residues long. The junction had 13 bases not matched to a gene; V was cut back by 5 bases and J by 10 bases. CDR1 and CDR2 (germline): SGHVS, FQNEAQ. The CDR3 spells CASSPSGTVKGAFF. In DNA form, the CDR3 reads TGTGCCAGCAGCCCCTCCGGGACAGTGAAAGGAGCTTTCTTT.

V and J are TRBV6-5 and TRBJ2-7, with 11 bases lining up with TRBD1. Germline-derived CDR1 and CDR2 are MNHEY and SVGAGI. Trimming at V came to 6 bases and at J to 5 bases, leaving 6 bases not matched to a gene. The CDR3 runs 14 residues. CDR3 sequence (DNA): TGTGCCAGCAGCCGGGACAGGGGGTTGAACGAGCAGTACTTC. Translating it yields CASSRDRGLNEQYF.

J is TRBJ1-4 and V is TRBV7-6; TRBD1 aligns across 8 bases. Germline loops: CDR1 SGHVS, CDR2 FNYEAQ. Trimming took 5 bases from V and 6 from J; bases not matched to a gene: 20. CDR3 length: 19 amino acids. In nucleotides, the CDR3 is TGTGCCAGCAGCCGGAAAAGTCCCACAGGGGGGTTTGGGGATGAAAAACTGTTTTTT. Its protein is CASSRKSPTGGFGDEKLFF.

In its sample, this clone was seen once. The chain joins TRBV6-5 to TRBJ1-5; D remains unclear. The CDR3 contains 13 residues. V dropped 1 base and J dropped 4 bases, with 5 bases sitting between them. The germline V gene has CDR1 MNHEY and CDR2 SVGAGI. CDR3 in amino acids: CASSYFMNQPQHF. DNA for the CDR3: TGTGCCAGCAGTTACTTCATGAATCAGCCCCAGCATTTT.

This chain connects TRBV7-9 to TRBJ1-1; no reliable D call. The CDR3 loop spans 11 amino acids. Between the trimmed V and J ends, which lost 3 bases and 7 bases, there was a span of 6 bases. Germline CDR1 reads SEHNR; CDR2 reads FQNEAQ (reference sequence). The CDR3 DNA reads as TGTGCCAGCAGCTTGCAGGATGAAGCTTTCTTT. Its translation is CASSLQDEAFF.

This clone has only a few counts. The sample has other DNA sequences that encode this CDR3 too. The chain carries TRBV9 and TRBJ2-3; TRBD1 is a possible D gene (5 bases). The V and J ends lost 4 bases and 4 bases respectively, with 13 bases between them. The CDR3 consists of 14 residues. Germline V gene data show CDR1 as SGDLS and CDR2 as YYNGEE. The CDR3 DNA reads as TGTGCCAGCAGCCCAGGCCTAGGGGCAGATACGCAGTATTTT. Translation: CASSPGLGADTQYF.

The CDR3 reads CASSSPGQNTGELFF. DNA for the CDR3: TGTGCCAGCAGCTCACCGGGACAGAACACCGGGGAGCTGTTTTTT. The chain joins TRBV7-9 to TRBJ2-2, with D maybe TRBD1 (6 bases). The V gene lost 4 bases and the J gene lost 1 base, with 10 bases spanning the gap. This CDR3 contains 15 residues. Germline CDR1 and CDR2: SEHNR and FQNEAQ (reference sequence).

This rearrangement joins TRBV25-1 to TRBJ2-7, with D maybe TRBD1 (6 bases). CDR3 size: 16 residues. The germline V gene encodes CDR1 MGHDK and CDR2 SYGVNS. Trimming cost V 3 bases and J 6 bases, with 21 bases left between them. The CDR3 sequence: CASSDMDREGGREQYF. CDR3 DNA sequence: TGTGCCAGCAGTGATATGGATCGGGAAGGGGGACGCGAGCAGTACTTC.

This chain joins TRBV2 and TRBJ1-4, with D perhaps matching TRBD1 (6 bases). V lost 3 bases and J 3 bases, leaving 14 bases between the germline ends. Germline V gene data show CDR1 as SNHLY and CDR2 as FYNNEI. CDR3 length: 16 amino acids. CDR3 amino acids: CASSDMQGTPNEKLFF. The CDR3 nucleotides are TGTGCCAGCAGTGACATGCAGGGGACACCTAATGAAAAACTGTTTTTT.

The chain links TRBV27 to TRBJ2-2, with 12 bases matching TRBD2. The CDR3 is 18 amino acids. V shed 3 bases and J 4 bases; nucleotides not matched to a gene: 9. Germline V CDR1 and CDR2: MNHEY, SMNVEV (reference sequence). CDR3 DNA sequence: TGTGCCAGCAGTTTCCAGTCCCTAGCGGGAGGGCGCACCGGGGAGCTGTTTTTT. Amino acids: CASSFQSLAGGRTGELFF.

The chain carries TRBV5-1 and TRBJ1-6; possible D gene TRBD1, 6 bases. The CDR3 loop spans 13 amino acids. Per germline, CDR1 SGHRS and CDR2 YFSETQ. V gave up 0 bases and J gave up 8 bases, with 6 bases separating them. The CDR3 coding sequence is TGCGCCAGCAGCTTGGGGACAGATTCACCCCTCCACTTT. Translated, it gives CASSLGTDSPLHF.

The rearrangement links TRBV6-5 to TRBJ2-1; 11 positions agree with TRBD2. The CDR3 has 14 amino acids. Germline-derived CDR1 and CDR2 are MNHEY and SVGAGI. J was trimmed by 4 bases and V by 10 bases; bases with no gene match: 6. CDR3 coding DNA: TGTGCCACGCTAGCGGGAGGCGAATACAATGAGCAGTTCTTC. Translating it yields CATLAGGEYNEQFF.

The V gene is TRBV2, the J gene TRBJ1-1, with 7 bases matching TRBD1. The CDR3 length is 14 residues. Germline CDR1 and CDR2: SNHLY and FYNNEI. The ends lost 10 bases at V and 0 bases at J; junction bases unmatched: 8. This CDR3 reads CATMQGDLNTEAFF. The CDR3, as DNA: TGTGCCACGATGCAGGGGGATCTGAACACTGAAGCTTTCTTT.

The chain uses TRBV7-9 and TRBJ1-5, with no clear D. The CDR3 length is 13 residues. Trimming took off 5 bases at V and 3 bases at J, with 8 bases between the two ends. Germline V CDR1 and CDR2: SEHNR, FQNEAQ (reference sequence). The CDR3 DNA is TGTGCCAGCAGCCGGGGTTACAATCAGCCCCAGCATTTT. Encoded protein: CASSRGYNQPQHF.

The chain has TRBV24-1 and TRBJ1-2; 7 positions agree with TRBD1. The CDR3 spans 12 residues. Per germline, CDR1 KGHDR and CDR2 SFDVKD. J gave up 8 bases and V 6 bases, and 5 bases lay outside the gene matches. The CDR3 nucleotides are TGTGCCACCAGTCGACAGGGCAAAGGCTACACCTTC. Amino acids: CATSRQGKGYTF.

This sequence joins TRBV5-4 and TRBJ2-2, with TRBD2 matching 13 bases. CDR3 length: 17 residues. V lost 4 bases and J lost 4; bases outside the gene matches: 7. Germline assignment: CDR1 SGHNT and CDR2 YYREEE (reference sequence). For the CDR3, the DNA is TGTGCCAGCAGCGAGAGGACTAGCGGGAGTGTCACCGGGGAGCTGTTTTTT. Amino acid sequence: CASSERTSGSVTGELFF. The variable domain in full, with the rest retrieved from reference TRBV5-4 and TRBJ2-2, is ETGVTQSPTHLIKTRGQQVTLRCSSQSGHNTVSWYQQALGQGPQFIFQYYREEENGRGNFPPRFSGLQFPNYSSELNVNALELDDSALYLCASSERTSGSVTGELFFGEGSRLTVL.

The rearrangement joins TRBV10-2 to TRBJ1-5, with D perhaps matching TRBD1 (6 bases). This CDR3 comprises 14 residues. Trimming left V 7 bases short and J 0 bases short, with 10 bases between. Germline V lookup: CDR1 WSHSY, CDR2 SAAADI. The CDR3 DNA follows: TGCGCCAGCATGCAGGGGCCTAGCAATCAGCCCCAGCATTTT. Translating gives CASMQGPSNQPQHF.

The rearrangement links TRBV2 to TRBJ1-1, with D unresolved. Germline values: CDR1 SNHLY, CDR2 FYNNEI. The V end lost 2 bases, the J end lost 0 bases, and 10 bases lay between the germline ends. The CDR3 is made up of 15 amino acids. The CDR3 DNA sequence: TGTGCCAGCAGTGAACCGAATCAGGTGAACACTGAAGCTTTCTTT. As protein: CASSEPNQVNTEAFF.

The V and J genes are TRBV7-8 and TRBJ1-1; D possibly corresponds to TRBD1 (5 bases). Germline loops: CDR1 SGHVS, CDR2 FQNEAQ. The V end lost 2 bases, the J end lost 5 bases, and 15 bases lay between the germline ends. The CDR3 is 15 amino acids. The CDR3 loop is CASSLNPGRDTEAFF. Here the CDR3 DNA reads TGTGCCAGCAGCTTAAACCCGGGCAGGGATACTGAAGCTTTCTTT. Together with reference TRBV7-8 and TRBJ1-1, the CDR3 gives the full variable domain: GAGVSQSPRYKVAKRGQDVALRCDPISGHVSLFWYQQALGQGPEFLTYFQNEAQLDKSGLPSDRFFAERPEGSVSTLKIQRTQQEDSAVYLCASSLNPGRDTEAFFGQGTRLTVV.